These T cell receptor beta chains were read from a single sample in a study of cytomegalovirus exposure and HLA in healthy donors. The protocol was immunoSEQ multiplex PCR, while the TCRdb copy is restricted to in-frame clones and leaves out a portion. Here the sample spans approximately 130,000 clones, under 85% being singletons. The sample consisted of PBMCs. These receptors originate from a man in his thirties or forties in good health and CMV-seronegative. CDR3s include the opening cysteine and the closing phenylalanine or tryptophan. The listing skips clone size in some rows; elsewhere it reads once, few, many or a size class.

CDR3aa | abundance | len | j_gene | v_gene
CASSLTGAGGSTDTQYF | - | 17 | TRBJ2-3 | TRBV28
CASSLREGPNEQFF | - | 14 | TRBJ2-1 | TRBV11-2
CASGPGHGDEKLFF | - | 14 | TRBJ1-4 | TRBV6-1
CASNQGQGAGGYTF | - | 14 | TRBJ1-2 | TRBV28
CASRPTGKTNQPQHF | - | 15 | TRBJ1-5 | TRBV7-9
CSVAVGGDYGYTF | once | 13 | TRBJ1-2 | TRBV29-1
CASSSPLGGRRPPYEQYF | - | 18 | TRBJ2-7 | TRBV27
CASSLTLTEAFF | - | 12 | TRBJ1-1 | TRBV7-2
CASSLVAGLEAQYF | - | 14 | TRBJ2-5 | TRBV5-1
CASSGGYEQYF | - | 11 | TRBJ2-7 | TRBV18
CASSSIAGAAETQYF | - | 15 | TRBJ2-5 | TRBV6-5
CASSLSSNTEAFF | few | 13 | TRBJ1-1 | TRBV7-2
CASSFFPGLGYGYTF | - | 15 | TRBJ1-2 | TRBV27
CASSPTQGSYEQYF | - | 14 | TRBJ2-7 | TRBV11-3
CASSNSGGAGEQFF | - | 14 | TRBJ2-1 | TRBV19
CASSLTTGSGNTIYF | once | 15 | TRBJ1-3 | TRBV28
CASSFSTGTSGSYEQYF | - | 17 | TRBJ2-7 | TRBV28
CASSLDGSPNTEAFF | - | 15 | TRBJ1-1 | TRBV7-6